This TCR beta chain appears in the sequencing data of a study of cytomegalovirus exposure and HLA in healthy donors. 13 Jbeta primers and 60 Vbeta primers were used for the PCR. TCRdb keeps only in-frame clones here, not all; method: immunoSEQ multiplex PCR. The sample has about 160,000 clones; roughly 80% are singletons. This sequence was found in a man in his late teens or twenties in good health and CMV-seropositive. Sequenced: PBMCs.

DNA for the CDR3: TGTGCCAGCAGAAACTCGCTAGCGCTGCAAGAGACCCAGTACTTC. Amino acid sequence: CASRNSLALQETQYF. The chain couples TRBV2 to TRBJ2-5; D may be TRBD2 (6 bases). The CDR3 sequence is 15 residues long. V lost 6 bases, J lost 2 bases, and 16 bases lay in between. CDR1 SNHLY and CDR2 FYNNEI come from the germline V gene. The whole variable domain, remainder taken from reference TRBV2 and TRBJ2-5, is EPEVTQTPSHQVTQMGQEVILRCVPISNHLYFYWYRQILGQKVEFLVSFYNNEISEKSEIFDDQFSVERPDGSNFTLKIRSTKLEDSAMYFCASRNSLALQETQYFGPGTRLLVL.